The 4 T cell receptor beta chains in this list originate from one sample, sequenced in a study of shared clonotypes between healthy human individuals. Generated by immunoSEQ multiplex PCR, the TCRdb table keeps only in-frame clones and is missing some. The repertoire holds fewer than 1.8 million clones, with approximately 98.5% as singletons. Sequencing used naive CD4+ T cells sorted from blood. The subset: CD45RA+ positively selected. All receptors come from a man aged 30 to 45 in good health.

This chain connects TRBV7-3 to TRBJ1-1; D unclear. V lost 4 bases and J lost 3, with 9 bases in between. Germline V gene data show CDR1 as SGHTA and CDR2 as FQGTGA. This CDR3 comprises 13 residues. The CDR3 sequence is CASSSRWDTEAFF. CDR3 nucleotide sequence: TGTGCCAGCAGCTCTAGGTGGGACACTGAAGCTTTCTTT.

In DNA, the CDR3 is TGTGCCAGCAGTTGGCAGGGGGTTTGGGAGGACCTCGGGCGGAATGAAAAACTGTTTTTT. Its translation is CASSWQGVWEDLGRNEKLFF. The V call is TRBV28, the J call TRBJ1-4; 7 positions match TRBD1. V trimming: 4 bases; J trimming: 5 bases; junction bases outside the gene matches: 22. The germline CDR1 and CDR2 sequences are MDHEN and SYDVKM. This CDR3 has 20 residues.

This chain's CDR3 is CASSGSTLSSGNTIYF. The DNA of the CDR3 is TGTGCCAGCAGTGGATCCACATTATCTTCTGGAAACACCATATATTTT. The rearrangement uses TRBV6-1 and TRBJ1-3; D ambiguous. Per germline, CDR1 MNHNS and CDR2 SASEGT. The CDR3 totals 16 residues. With 4 bases removed from V and 1 base from J, the gap between germline ends came to 14 bases.

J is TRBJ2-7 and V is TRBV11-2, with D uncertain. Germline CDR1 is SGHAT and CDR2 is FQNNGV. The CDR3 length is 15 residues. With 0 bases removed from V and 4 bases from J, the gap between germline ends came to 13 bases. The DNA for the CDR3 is TGTGCCAGCAGCTTAGAGGCGGTAACTCAATACGAGCAGTACTTC. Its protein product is CASSLEAVTQYEQYF.